This T cell receptor (beta chain) was profiled in a study of T cell changes during pregnancy in multiple sclerosis. CDR1 and CDR2 from the germline V gene are SGHRS and YFSETQ. The CDR3 extends over 12 amino acids. V was shortened by 2 bases and J by 8 bases, with 7 bases between the two germline ends. Data came from immunoSEQ multiplex PCR; TCRdb stores just in-frame clones and leaves some out. Counted here are about 120,000 clones, approximately 93% occurring once; the ten biggest clones make up under 7%. The origin of this receptor is a female donor with multiple sclerosis, enrolled in a pregnancy study. Sequenced material: peripheral blood, taken before pregnancy. The chain carries TRBV5-1 and TRBJ1-4; unclear D gene. CDR3 protein: CASSLRGEKLFF. The CDR3 nucleotides are TGCGCCAGCAGCTTAAGAGGAGAAAAACTGTTTTTT.